Listed here are 26 T cell receptor beta chains from one sample, sequenced in a study of OX40 agonist ivuxolimab in advanced cancers. Sequenced by immunoSEQ multiplex PCR; TCRdb stores in-frame clones only, minus some. The sample yields approximately 40,000 clones, about 80% seen once. This specimen was CD4+ or CD8+ T cells sorted from blood, taken in a trial of the OX40 agonist ivuxolimab. These receptors came from an adult with an advanced solid tumor such as melanoma, head and neck, liver or kidney cancer.

The gene calls are TRBV30 and TRBJ2-5, with 8 positions matching TRBD1. The CDR3 is 12 amino acids. Looked up from germline, CDR1 is GTSNPN and CDR2 is SVGIG (reference sequence). CDR3 loop: CAWQGARETQYF. The DNA for the CDR3 is TGTGCATGGCAGGGGGCCCGAGAGACCCAGTACTTC. Full variable domain (missing parts from reference TRBV30 and TRBJ2-5): SQTIHQWPATLVQPVGSPLSLECTVEGTSNPNLYWYRQAAGRGLQLLFYSVGIGQISSEVPQNLSASRPQDRQFILSSKKLLLSDSGFYLCAWQGARETQYFGPGTRLLVL.

This clone came up once. V gene TRBV9 combines with J gene TRBJ2-1; D is undetermined. There are 12 residues in the CDR3. Germline CDR1 reads SGDLS; CDR2 reads YYNGEE. V lost 0 bases to trimming and J lost 10 bases, with 8 bases between them. In DNA, the CDR3 is TGTGCCAGCAGCGTAGTCTGGTCAGAGCAGTTCTTC. This sequence encodes CASSVVWSEQFF.

The chain has TRBV6-6 and TRBJ2-7; D is perhaps TRBD1 (6 bases). Trimming cost V 5 bases and J 0 bases, with 11 bases left between them. This CDR3 has 14 amino acids. Germline CDR1 MNHNY, CDR2 SVGAGI (reference sequence). The DNA of the CDR3 is TGTGCCAGCAGTGGTAGGGACAACTCCTACGAGCAGTACTTC. Protein product: CASSGRDNSYEQYF.

Written as DNA, the CDR3 is TGTGCCAGCAGTTTCATGAACACCGGGGAGCTGTTTTTT. Amino acid sequence: CASSFMNTGELFF. The J gene is TRBJ2-2, the V gene TRBV6-5; D gene uncertain. The CDR3 length is 13 residues. Germline assignment: CDR1 MNHEY and CDR2 SVGAGI. V was cut by 4 bases and J by 1 base, with 4 bases left in between.

This clone is a singleton in its sample. The chain combines TRBV4-3 with TRBJ2-7, with a possible D match to TRBD2 (6 bases). V was cut by 0 bases and J by 3 bases, with 9 bases left in between. The CDR3 consists of 14 residues. CDR1 is LGHNA and CDR2 is YSLEER in the germline V gene. Here the CDR3 DNA reads TGCGCCAGCAGCCAAGATTCAGCGGGCTACGAGCAGTACTTC. Translated, it gives CASSQDSAGYEQYF.

The chain has TRBV4-1 and TRBJ1-1; tentatively, D is TRBD1 (6 bases). The CDR3 extends over 13 amino acids. The ends were cut back, 8 bases at V and 0 bases at J, with 10 bases in the middle. Germline CDR1 and CDR2: MGHRA and YSYEKL. The CDR3 here is CASGGQLNTEAFF. The CDR3 DNA reads TGCGCCAGCGGAGGACAGTTGAACACTGAAGCTTTCTTT.

The chain has TRBV7-9 and TRBJ1-6; D ambiguous. The CDR3 has 14 amino acids. Trimming removed 5 bases at V and 10 bases at J, with 15 bases between. Germline V gene data show CDR1 as SEHNR and CDR2 as FQNEAQ (reference sequence). The DNA of the CDR3 is TGTGCCAGCAGCCCGGGGATCAGTCCGTCACCCCTCCACTTT. Amino acids: CASSPGISPSPLHF.

This clone was detected once. This chain connects TRBV2 to TRBJ2-3; D may be TRBD2 (7 bases). This CDR3 spans 16 amino acids. Germline V gene sequence: CDR1 SNHLY, CDR2 FYNNEI. V lost 7 bases to trimming and J lost 0 bases, with 17 bases between them. The CDR3 nucleotides read TGTGCCAGCACGGGTAGGGGGAGGGCTAGCACAGATACGCAGTATTTT. Translating gives CASTGRGRASTDTQYF.

J is TRBJ2-7 and V is TRBV9, with 7 nucleotides matching TRBD1. Germline V lookup: CDR1 SGDLS, CDR2 YYNGEE. After removal of 0 bases from V and 1 base from J, the junction contained 4 bases not matched to a gene. The CDR3 covers 15 residues. CDR3 DNA: TGTGCCAGCAGCGTAGAAGGGACAGAGTCCTACGAGCAGTACTTC. It is translated as CASSVEGTESYEQYF.

V gene TRBV30 combines with J gene TRBJ2-7, with D possibly being TRBD1 (6 bases). This CDR3 contains 13 residues. CDR1 GTSNPN and CDR2 SVGIG come from the germline V gene (reference sequence). V was cut by 7 bases and J by 0 bases, with 13 bases left in between. CDR3 in DNA: TGTGCCTTAAACCAGGGGAGCTCCTACGAGCAGTACTTC. Amino acids: CALNQGSSYEQYF.

The chain is built from TRBV27 and TRBJ1-4; 9 bases map to TRBD1. With 3 bases clipped from V and 7 bases from J, the junction kept 6 bases outside the gene matches. Germline CDR1 reads MNHEY; CDR2 reads SMNVEV (reference sequence). This CDR3 has 15 amino acids. DNA of the CDR3: TGTGCCAGCAGTTTGGGAACAGGGGGCCGTGAAAAACTGTTTTTT. Protein: CASSLGTGGREKLFF. The full variable domain, completed using reference TRBV27 and TRBJ1-4, is EAQVTQNPRYLITVTGKKLTVTCSQNMNHEYMSWYRQDPGLGLRQIYYSMNVEVTDKGDVPEGYKVSRKEKRNFPLILESPSPNQTSLYFCASSLGTGGREKLFFGSGTQLSVL.

V is TRBV5-1 and J is TRBJ2-1; TRBD2 aligns across 8 bases. Germline CDR1 reads SGHRS; CDR2 reads YFSETQ. This CDR3 has 14 residues. The J segment lost 8 bases and the V segment lost 4 bases, leaving 8 bases of the junction unmatched. CDR3 protein: CASSVGLAIDEQFF. In DNA, the CDR3 is TGCGCCAGCAGCGTAGGACTAGCAATCGATGAGCAGTTCTTC. Combining the CDR3 with reference TRBV5-1 and TRBJ2-1 gives the whole variable domain KAGVTQTPRYLIKTRGQQVTLSCSPISGHRSVSWYQQTPGQGLQFLFEYFSETQRNKGNFPGRFSGRQFSNSRSEMNVSTLELGDSALYLCASSVGLAIDEQFFGPGTRLTVL.

This clone was observed a single time. The chain has TRBV6-5 and TRBJ1-1, with 7 bases identical to TRBD1. Trimming at V came to 7 bases and at J to 11 bases, leaving 13 bases not matched to a gene. The CDR3 consists of 13 residues. Germline CDR1 MNHEY, CDR2 SVGAGI. DNA of the CDR3: TGTGCCAGCACCGCGGGAGGGGGCCTGAATGCTTTCTTT. This sequence encodes CASTAGGGLNAFF.

The CDR3 loop reads CASTPGSGVSYEQYF. The CDR3 DNA reads TGTGCCAGTACTCCAGGTAGCGGGGTCTCCTACGAGCAGTACTTC. The V and J genes are TRBV19 and TRBJ2-7; 8 nucleotides line up with TRBD2. The germline CDR1 and CDR2 sequences are LNHDA and SQIVND (reference sequence). CDR3 length: 15 residues. Germline trimming cut 7 bases from V and 0 bases from J; bases unmatched to any gene: 8.

The V gene is TRBV7-9, the J gene TRBJ2-1; 7 bases line up with TRBD2. The CDR3 spans 16 residues. Trimming removed 5 bases from V and 3 bases from J; junction bases left unmatched: 10. Germline lookup yields CDR1 SEHNR and CDR2 FQNEAQ (reference sequence). The CDR3 sequence is CASSPAGGEDYNEQFF. The CDR3 DNA reads TGTGCCAGCAGCCCGGCTGGGGGGGAGGACTACAATGAGCAGTTCTTC. The variable domain in full, with the rest retrieved from reference TRBV7-9 and TRBJ2-1, is DTGVSQNPRHKITKRGQNVTFRCDPISEHNRLYWYRQTLGQGPEFLTYFQNEAQLEKSRLLSDRFSAERPKGSFSTLEIQRTEQGDSAMYLCASSPAGGEDYNEQFFGPGTRLTVL.

The chain has TRBV30 and TRBJ2-1; 9 nucleotides align to TRBD2. J lost 6 bases, V lost 5 bases, and 11 bases had no gene match. CDR3 length: 15 residues. From germline, CDR1 is GTSNPN and CDR2 SVGIG (reference sequence). CDR3 region: CAWGSSGTSFNEQFF. Here the CDR3 DNA reads TGTGCCTGGGGCTCTTCCGGGACTAGCTTCAATGAGCAGTTCTTC.

The chain uses TRBV5-4 and TRBJ2-1; 7 nucleotides line up with TRBD1. Germline V gene data show CDR1 as SGHNT and CDR2 as YYREEE (reference sequence). The V and J ends lost 4 bases and 9 bases, in that order; junction bases with no gene match: 16. This CDR3 region has 16 residues. The CDR3 is CASSPADRVYGFEQFF. Written as DNA, the CDR3 is TGTGCCAGCAGCCCGGCCGACAGGGTCTACGGTTTTGAGCAGTTCTTC. Complete variable domain (other parts from reference TRBV5-4 and TRBJ2-1): ETGVTQSPTHLIKTRGQQVTLRCSSQSGHNTVSWYQQALGQGPQFIFQYYREEENGRGNFPPRFSGLQFPNYSSELNVNALELDDSALYLCASSPADRVYGFEQFFGPGTRLTVL.

To note about this clone: The sample holds other DNA sequences that translate to the same CDR3. This rearrangement joins TRBV9 to TRBJ2-7; D ambiguous. The V gene lost 3 bases and the J gene lost 3 bases, with 7 bases spanning the gap. Germline CDR1 is SGDLS and CDR2 is YYNGEE. This CDR3 has 12 residues. The CDR3 reads CASSGDGYEQYF. The CDR3 bases are TGTGCCAGCAGCGGCGACGGCTACGAGCAGTACTTC. Variable domain in full (rest from reference TRBV9 and TRBJ2-7): DSGVTQTPKHLITATGQRVTLRCSPRSGDLSVYWYQQSLDQGLQFLIQYYNGEERAKGNILERFSAQQFPDLHSELNLSSLELGDSALYFCASSGDGYEQYFGPGTRLTVT.

This chain connects TRBV6-5 to TRBJ2-7; D is possibly TRBD2 (5 bases). The CDR3 has 13 amino acids. Germline V gene sequence: CDR1 MNHEY, CDR2 SVGAGI. Trimming took off 2 bases at V and 6 bases at J, with 11 bases between the two ends. The DNA of the CDR3 is TGTGCCAGCAGTTACAGGGAGTTCGGCGAGCAGTACTTC. Its translation: CASSYREFGEQYF.

V usage is TRBV11-2 and J usage is TRBJ2-5, with TRBD1 identical over 8 bases. The J call is uncertain, as TRBJ2-7 better fits the DNA end. Germline V gene lookup returns CDR1 SGHAT and CDR2 FQNNGV. The CDR3 length is 15 residues. CDR3 residues: CASLPGGPFSYEQYF. In DNA form, the CDR3 reads TGTGCCAGCCTACCAGGGGGCCCCTTCTCCTACGAGCAGTACTTC.

V usage is TRBV6-5 and J usage is TRBJ2-1, with D hard to call. The CDR3 loop spans 16 amino acids. Trimming removed 0 bases at V and 4 bases at J, with 13 bases between. Germline V gene sequence: CDR1 MNHEY, CDR2 SVGAGI. The CDR3 spells CASSYSMTPGYNEQFF. DNA of the CDR3: TGTGCCAGCAGTTACTCGATGACTCCCGGGTACAATGAGCAGTTCTTC.

This clone was seen a handful of times. The V gene is TRBV5-4, the J gene TRBJ1-1, with D possibly TRBD1 on 5 matching bases. This CDR3 contains 14 residues. V was shortened by 5 bases and J by 6 bases, with 17 bases between the two germline ends. Germline-derived CDR1 and CDR2 are SGHNT and YYREEE (reference sequence). The CDR3 loop is CASSSFQGIAEAFF. In DNA form, the CDR3 reads TGTGCCAGCAGTTCATTCCAGGGAATCGCTGAAGCTTTCTTT.

The chain combines TRBV2 with TRBJ2-4; D call uncertain. Trimming left V 2 bases short and J 1 base short, with 15 bases between. The CDR3 length is 17 residues. The V gene's germline CDR1 is SNHLY and CDR2 FYNNEI. The CDR3 coding sequence is TGTGCCAGCAGTGAAATGGGGATCGACGCCGCCAAAAACATTCAGTACTTC. It codes for CASSEMGIDAAKNIQYF.

This chain uses TRBV29-1 with TRBJ1-2, with D perhaps TRBD1 (6 bases). Trimming shortened V by 3 bases and J by 6 bases, and 17 bases separated the two germline ends. The CDR3 runs to 14 residues. Per the germline V gene, CDR1 is SQVTM and CDR2 is ANQGSEA. The chain's CDR3 is CSVELARDNHGYTF. CDR3 sequence (DNA): TGCAGCGTTGAGTTGGCCCGGGACAACCATGGCTACACCTTC.

The V gene is TRBV5-5, the J gene TRBJ2-5; 11 nucleotides match TRBD2. Germline assignment: CDR1 SGHKS and CDR2 YYEKEE (reference sequence). The CDR3 spans 16 residues. The V gene end was trimmed by 2 bases and the J gene end by 7 bases; junction bases not matched to a gene: 10. CDR3 protein: CASSFSLLAGGRTQYF. The DNA of the CDR3 is TGTGCCAGCAGCTTCAGCTTGCTAGCGGGGGGAAGGACCCAGTACTTC. Full variable domain (missing parts from reference TRBV5-5 and TRBJ2-5): DAGVTQSPTHLIKTRGQQVTLRCSPISGHKSVSWYQQVLGQGPQFIFQYYEKEERGRGNFPDRFSARQFPNYSSELNVNALLLGDSALYLCASSFSLLAGGRTQYFGPGTRLLVL.

This rearrangement joins TRBV5-1 to TRBJ2-4, with 7 bases matching TRBD2. This CDR3 has 15 residues. Germline CDR1 is SGHRS and CDR2 is YFSETQ. V dropped 1 base and J dropped 3; count of bases not matched to a gene: 4. For the CDR3, the DNA is TGCGCCAGCAGCTTGTATCCGGGAGGCAAAAACATTCAGTACTTC. Amino acid sequence: CASSLYPGGKNIQYF. The full variable domain, completed using reference TRBV5-1 and TRBJ2-4, is KAGVTQTPRYLIKTRGQQVTLSCSPISGHRSVSWYQQTPGQGLQFLFEYFSETQRNKGNFPGRFSGRQFSNSRSEMNVSTLELGDSALYLCASSLYPGGKNIQYFGAGTRLSVL.